The 11 T cell receptor beta chains presented below share a single source sample, sequenced in a study of cytomegalovirus exposure and HLA in healthy donors. TCRdb keeps only in-frame clones here, not all; method: immunoSEQ multiplex PCR. The repertoire consists of 90,000 to 130,000 clones, with about 94% occurring once and the leading ten covering 0.67%. Sequencing input: PBMCs. Source of these receptors: a woman aged 18-30 years in good health and CMV-seronegative.

DNA of the CDR3: TGTGCCAGCAGTAGCCCGGGACAGGGGACCTACGAGCAGTACTTC. It is translated as CASSSPGQGTYEQYF. The genes are TRBV28 and TRBJ2-7; 10 bases are shared with TRBD1. This CDR3 has 15 residues. CDR1 and CDR2 (germline): MDHEN, SYDVKM. Losses at the gene ends were 5 bases for V and 2 bases for J; bases not matched to a gene: 6. The full variable domain, completed using reference TRBV28 and TRBJ2-7, is DVKVTQSSRYLVKRTGEKVFLECVQDMDHENMFWYRQDPGLGLRLIYFSYDVKMKEKGDIPEGYSVSREKKERFSLILESASTNQTSMYLCASSSPGQGTYEQYFGPGTRLTVT.

The V and J genes are TRBV6-5 and TRBJ1-5; D gene uncertain. The germline V gene encodes CDR1 MNHEY and CDR2 SVGAGI. The CDR3 length is 12 residues. The V end lost 7 bases, the J end lost 4 bases, and 8 bases lay between the germline ends. The chain's CDR3 is CASTPSNQPQHF. The CDR3 coding sequence is TGTGCCAGCACCCCTAGTAATCAGCCCCAGCATTTT.

The chain joins TRBV7-9 to TRBJ2-3; the match to TRBD1 covers 8 bases. Germline V gene sequence: CDR1 SEHNR, CDR2 FQNEAQ (reference sequence). J gave up 0 bases and V 3 bases, and 2 bases lay outside the gene matches. This CDR3 comprises 15 residues. This CDR3 is CASSFQGASTDTQYF. CDR3 DNA sequence: TGTGCCAGCAGCTTTCAGGGGGCCAGCACAGATACGCAGTATTTT.

The rearrangement joins TRBV4-2 to TRBJ1-2; D is ambiguous. V was shortened by 0 bases and J by 8 bases, with 4 bases between the two germline ends. Germline CDR1 reads LGHNA; CDR2 reads YNFKEQ. There are 11 residues in the CDR3. Here the CDR3 DNA reads TGTGCCAGCAGCCAAGATCTCGGCTACACCTTC. Amino acids: CASSQDLGYTF.

The chain links TRBV7-7 to TRBJ2-3, with 7 positions matching TRBD1. The CDR3 covers 18 residues. Germline CDR1 is SSHAT and CDR2 is FNYEAQ (reference sequence). Trimming removed 4 bases from V and 0 bases from J; junction bases left unmatched: 13. CDR3 protein: CASSSSWEGTASTDTQYF. CDR3 DNA sequence: TGTGCCAGCAGCTCCAGTTGGGAAGGGACAGCTAGCACAGATACGCAGTATTTT.

This rearrangement joins TRBV18 to TRBJ1-4, with D hard to call. Germline-derived CDR1 and CDR2 are KGHSH and LQKENI. Trimming removed 3 bases at V and 7 bases at J, with 9 bases between. The CDR3 is 13 residues long. For the CDR3, the DNA is TGTGCCAGCTCACCCGGTAGAGGTGAAAAACTGTTTTTT. Its protein product is CASSPGRGEKLFF.

The chain combines TRBV2 with TRBJ2-7; maybe TRBD1 (7 bases). The CDR3 runs to 14 residues. Germline V gene lookup returns CDR1 SNHLY and CDR2 FYNNEI. Trimming removed 8 bases from V and 3 bases from J, with 17 bases in between. The CDR3 nucleotides are TGTGCCAGCTCGCGGGGACAGACTCGCTACGAGCAGTACTTC. This codes for CASSRGQTRYEQYF.

The V gene is TRBV7-2, the J gene TRBJ1-5; 8 nucleotides align to TRBD1. CDR1 SGHTA and CDR2 FQGNSA come from the germline V gene. The V and J ends lost 5 bases and 4 bases, in that order; junction bases with no gene match: 7. The CDR3 covers 15 residues. CDR3 nucleotides: TGTGCCAGCAGCATCGGACAGGGCCTAAATCAGCCCCAGCATTTT. Amino acids: CASSIGQGLNQPQHF.

V gene TRBV4-1 combines with J gene TRBJ2-2, with D hard to call. CDR3 size: 14 residues. V was shortened by 4 bases and J by 4 bases, with 10 bases between the two germline ends. CDR1 MGHRA and CDR2 YSYEKL come from the germline V gene. CDR3 coding DNA: TGCGCCAGCAGCCCAAGCTTAGCCACCGGGGAGCTGTTTTTT. Its translation: CASSPSLATGELFF.

This chain uses TRBV2 with TRBJ2-4; D not resolved. V gave up 6 bases and J gave up 5 bases, with 11 bases separating them. Germline CDR1 is SNHLY and CDR2 is FYNNEI. The CDR3 sequence is 13 residues long. The CDR3 nucleotides read TGTGCCAGCAGCGGGTCTAGAGAAAACATTCAGTACTTC. As protein: CASSGSRENIQYF.

The chain joins TRBV19 to TRBJ1-2; no definite D call. The V end was cut by 6 bases, the J end by 0 bases, with 11 bases between. In germline, CDR1 is LNHDA, CDR2 SQIVND (reference sequence). This CDR3 region has 14 residues. The chain's CDR3 is CASRALTANYGYTF. CDR3 DNA: TGTGCCAGTAGGGCCCTCACAGCTAACTATGGCTACACCTTC.